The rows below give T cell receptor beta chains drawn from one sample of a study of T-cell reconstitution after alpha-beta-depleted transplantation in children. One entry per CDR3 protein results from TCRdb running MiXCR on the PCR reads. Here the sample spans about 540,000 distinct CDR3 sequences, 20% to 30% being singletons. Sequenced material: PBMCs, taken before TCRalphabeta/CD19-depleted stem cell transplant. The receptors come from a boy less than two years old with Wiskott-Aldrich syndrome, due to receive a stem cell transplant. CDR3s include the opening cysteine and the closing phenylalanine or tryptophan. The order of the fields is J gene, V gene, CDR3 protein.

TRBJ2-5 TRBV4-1 CASSQVPGLAGVGQETQYF
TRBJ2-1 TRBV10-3 CAISDPSGSYNEQFF
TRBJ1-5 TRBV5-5 CASSLRLNSNQPQHF
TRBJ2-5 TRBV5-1 CASSRTREETQYF
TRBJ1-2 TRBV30 CAWNTEGYGYTF
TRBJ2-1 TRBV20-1 CSAATIDEQFF
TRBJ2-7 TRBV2 CASSQRDSVEQYF
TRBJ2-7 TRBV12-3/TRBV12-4 CASSVSGRAEQYF
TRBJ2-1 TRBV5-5 CASSRRSGRGDYNEQFF
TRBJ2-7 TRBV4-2 CASSQGGGPYEQYF
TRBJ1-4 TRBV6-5 CASSYTQPGATNEKLFF
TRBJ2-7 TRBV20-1 CSASPAARSYEQYF
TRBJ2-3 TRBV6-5 CASSYSPSTDTQYF
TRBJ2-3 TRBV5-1 CASSFVLAGGDTQYF
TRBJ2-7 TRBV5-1 CASRLGTSGPYEQYF
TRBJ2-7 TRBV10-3 CAIGTSGSDEQYF
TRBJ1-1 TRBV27 CASSLRLQHTEAFF
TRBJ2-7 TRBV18 CASSPITERHSSGRAEQYF
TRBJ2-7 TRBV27 CASSWRTGNYEQYF
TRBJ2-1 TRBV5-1 CASSLSLTSKGEQFF
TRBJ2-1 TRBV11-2 CASSLVTGAKQFF
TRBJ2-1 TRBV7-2 CASSSRTGFQEQFF
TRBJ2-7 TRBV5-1 CASSLGLSIYEQYF
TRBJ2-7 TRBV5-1 CASSLPGTLSEQYF
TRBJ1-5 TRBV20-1 CSARDLTTGGGQPQHF
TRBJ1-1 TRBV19 CASRQAVISEAFF